The clone carrying this TCR beta chain has a handful of counts. Its antigen is unknown. A single record per CDR3 protein comes from TCRdb applying MiXCR to the 5' RACE reads. In the table there are some 350,000 distinct CDR3 sequences, 13% of which are singletons. Trimming removed 6 bases from V and 6 bases from J; junction bases left unmatched: 7. The CDR3 sequence is 14 residues long. The data originate from a study of T-cell memory formation after mild COVID-19. Whole-study findings and limits: Some responding clones appeared in pre-infection memory, suggesting cross-reactive memory joined.

This receptor was identified in a man aged 18 to 29 who had mild COVID-19 (a few samples of this study predate the infection). Cell type and time point are not known. This chain connects TRBV12-3 or TRBV12-4 to TRBJ2-2; TRBD1 aligns across 7 bases. Sequences were obtained from PBMCs or a T cell subset sorted from them (not recorded which). CDR3 sequence: CASRMRQGPGELFF. As DNA, the CDR3 is TGTGCCAGCAGGATGCGACAGGGTCCCGGGGAGCTGTTTTTT.